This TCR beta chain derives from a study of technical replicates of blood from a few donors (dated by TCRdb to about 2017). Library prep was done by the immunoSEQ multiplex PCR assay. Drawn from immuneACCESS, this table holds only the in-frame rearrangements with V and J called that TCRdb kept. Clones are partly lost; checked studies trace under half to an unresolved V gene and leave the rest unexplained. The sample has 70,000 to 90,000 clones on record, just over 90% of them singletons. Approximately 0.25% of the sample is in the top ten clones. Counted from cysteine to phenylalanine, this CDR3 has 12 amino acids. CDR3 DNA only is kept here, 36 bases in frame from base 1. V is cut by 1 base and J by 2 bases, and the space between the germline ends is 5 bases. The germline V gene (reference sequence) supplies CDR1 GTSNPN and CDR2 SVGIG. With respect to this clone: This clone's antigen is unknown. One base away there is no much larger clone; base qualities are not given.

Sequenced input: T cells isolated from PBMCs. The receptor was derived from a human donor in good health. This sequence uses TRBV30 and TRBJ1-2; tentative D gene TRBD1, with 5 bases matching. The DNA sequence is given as TGTGCCTGGAGTGACAGGAACTATGGCTACACCTTC. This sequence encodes CAWSDRNYGYTF.